The 10 T cell receptor beta chains presented below share a single source sample, sequenced in a study of T-cell reconstitution after alpha-beta-depleted transplantation in children. Unique molecular identifiers were used to barcode this TCRbeta library. Via MiXCR, TCRdb re-called the PCR reads, giving one row per CDR3 protein. The table records some 600,000 distinct CDR3 sequences, 16% of them present only once. The sample was PBMCs from the stem cell graft donor, taken from the stem cell graft. These receptors all stem from a human donor who donated a stem cell graft to a child with acute myeloid leukemia.

This clonotype was counted many times. This chain joins TRBV20-1 and TRBJ2-3, with 13 bases that match TRBD2. The CDR3 totals 13 residues. The V gene end was trimmed by 6 bases and the J gene end by 10 bases; junction bases not matched to a gene: 7. The germline V gene has CDR1 DFQATT and CDR2 SNEGSKA (reference sequence). The CDR3 sequence: CSAPWTSGGPQYF. The DNA for the CDR3 is TGCAGTGCCCCTTGGACTAGCGGGGGACCGCAGTATTTT.

V is TRBV5-1 and J is TRBJ1-2; D gene uncertain. V was clipped by 0 bases and J by 4 bases, with 13 bases between them. The CDR3 covers 15 residues. Germline CDR1 SGHRS, CDR2 YFSETQ. The CDR3 loop reads CASSLADRDFYGYTF. DNA of the CDR3: TGCGCCAGCAGCTTGGCTGACCGGGATTTCTATGGCTACACCTTC.

As for this clonotype: A much larger clone differs from this one at a single base, so this may be a read error. This sequence joins TRBV20-1 and TRBJ2-1, with a weak D call TRBD2 (5 bases). Per germline, CDR1 DFQATT and CDR2 SNEGSKA (reference sequence). The CDR3 runs to 14 residues. CDR3 protein: CSASAGNLDNVQFF. The CDR3 DNA reads TGCAGTGCTAGCGCCGGGAATTTAGACAATGTGCAGTTCTTC.

The chain is built from TRBV25-1 and TRBJ2-1, with TRBD2 identical over 10 bases. Trimming at V came to 4 bases and at J to 1 base, leaving 7 bases not matched to a gene. CDR1 and CDR2 from the germline V gene are MGHDK and SYGVNS. The CDR3 spans 17 residues. The CDR3 here is CASSAGSGGPSYNEQFF. The CDR3 DNA reads TGTGCCAGCAGTGCGGGTAGCGGGGGGCCATCCTACAATGAGCAGTTCTTC. Using reference TRBV25-1 and TRBJ2-1 for the parts outside the CDR3, the full variable domain is EADIYQTPRYLVIGTGKKITLECSQTMGHDKMYWYQQDPGMELHLIHYSYGVNSTEKGDLSSESTVSRIRTEHFPLTLESARPSHTSQYLCASSAGSGGPSYNEQFFGPGTRLTVL.

This clonotype came up many times. V usage is TRBV9 and J usage is TRBJ2-2; the D gene could be TRBD1 or TRBD2 (5 bases each). Deletions cut 3 bases from V and 6 bases from J, with 9 bases between. The V gene's germline CDR1 is SGDLS and CDR2 YYNGEE. This CDR3 spans 13 amino acids. The CDR3 DNA follows: TGTGCCAGCAGCGACCGGGGCGCCGGGGAGCTGTTTTTT. Translating gives CASSDRGAGELFF.

The chain carries TRBV20-1 and TRBJ1-2; possible D gene TRBD1, 5 bases. The CDR3 totals 17 residues. The germline gives CDR1 DFQATT, CDR2 SNEGSKA (reference sequence). V lost 0 bases and J lost 2, with 19 bases in between. This CDR3 reads CSARDPRVGAGNYGYTF. DNA of the CDR3: TGCAGTGCTAGAGATCCGAGGGTAGGGGCCGGGAACTATGGCTACACCTTC.

The chain couples TRBV7-9 to TRBJ1-4; D uncertain. There are 14 residues in the CDR3. V shed 5 bases and J shed 1 base, with 8 bases lying between them. Germline V lookup: CDR1 SEHNR, CDR2 FQNEAQ (reference sequence). The CDR3 protein is CASSGSETNEKLFF. The CDR3 bases are TGTGCCAGCAGCGGCTCTGAAACTAATGAAAAACTGTTTTTT.

The chain couples TRBV6-1 to TRBJ2-4; 9 nucleotides line up with TRBD2. Germline CDR1 MNHNS, CDR2 SASEGT. V trimming: 6 bases; J trimming: 0 bases; junction bases outside the gene matches: 12. The CDR3 has 18 residues. The CDR3 reads CASRGLAGFGLAKNIQYF. In DNA, the CDR3 is TGTGCCAGCAGGGGGCTAGCGGGGTTCGGCCTAGCCAAAAACATTCAGTACTTC.

V is TRBV5-5 and J is TRBJ2-7; TRBD1 matches at 7 bases. The CDR3 consists of 15 residues. Germline V lookup: CDR1 SGHKS, CDR2 YYEKEE (reference sequence). Germline trimming cut 5 bases from V and 3 bases from J; bases unmatched to any gene: 11. CDR3 nucleotide sequence: TGTGCCAGCAGTAGTAACCCGGGACAGAGCTACGAGCAGTACTTC. Protein sequence: CASSSNPGQSYEQYF.

The J gene is TRBJ2-3, the V gene TRBV6-5, with D perhaps TRBD1 or TRBD2 (6 bases each). V was shortened by 2 bases and J by 2 bases, with 14 bases between the two germline ends. The CDR3 is made up of 16 amino acids. Per germline, CDR1 MNHEY and CDR2 SVGAGI. The CDR3 DNA is TGTGCCAGCAGTTACCTGTCGGGGGCCTCCACAGATACGCAGTATTTT. Translating gives CASSYLSGASTDTQYF.